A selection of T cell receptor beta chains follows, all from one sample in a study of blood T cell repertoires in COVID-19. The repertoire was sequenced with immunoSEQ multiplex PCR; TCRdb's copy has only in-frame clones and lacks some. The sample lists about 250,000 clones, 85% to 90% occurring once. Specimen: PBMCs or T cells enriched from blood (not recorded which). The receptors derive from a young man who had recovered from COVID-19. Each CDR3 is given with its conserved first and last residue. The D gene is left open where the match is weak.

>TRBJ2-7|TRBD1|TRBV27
CASSLTPYRGLNEQYF
TGTGCCAGCAGCCTTACTCCCTACAGGGGGCTTAACGAGCAGTACTTC
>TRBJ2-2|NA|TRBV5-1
CASSLAGAYTGELFF
TGCGCCAGCAGCTTGGCAGGGGCCTACACCGGGGAGCTGTTTTTT
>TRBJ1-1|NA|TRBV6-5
CASKRGAAGTEAFF
TGTGCCAGCAAGCGGGGCGCGGCGGGAACTGAAGCTTTCTTT
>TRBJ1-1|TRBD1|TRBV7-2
CASSPFTDRVGPRDEAFF
TGTGCCAGCAGCCCGTTCACGGACAGGGTGGGCCCGAGGGATGAAGCTTTCTTT
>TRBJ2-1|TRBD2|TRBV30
CAWSSGTSGRASYNEQFF
TGTGCCTGGAGTTCAGGGACTAGCGGGAGGGCCTCCTACAATGAGCAGTTCTTC
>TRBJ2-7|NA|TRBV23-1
CASSRQFRTYEQYF
TGCGCCAGCAGTCGGCAGTTCAGGACCTACGAGCAGTACTTC
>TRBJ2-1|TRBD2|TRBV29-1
CSVVAGGDHEQFF
TGCAGCGTTGTAGCGGGAGGGGACCATGAGCAGTTCTTC
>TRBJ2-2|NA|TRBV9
CASSGSGHSTGELFF
TGTGCCAGCAGCGGATCGGGACACTCCACCGGGGAGCTGTTTTTT
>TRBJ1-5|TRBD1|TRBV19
CASSRTGKGHQPQHF
TGTGCCAGTAGTAGGACAGGGAAGGGTCATCAGCCCCAGCATTTT
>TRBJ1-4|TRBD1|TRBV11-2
CASSYNPGQGTNEKLFF
TGTGCCAGCAGCTATAATCCGGGACAGGGAACTAATGAAAAACTGTTTTTT